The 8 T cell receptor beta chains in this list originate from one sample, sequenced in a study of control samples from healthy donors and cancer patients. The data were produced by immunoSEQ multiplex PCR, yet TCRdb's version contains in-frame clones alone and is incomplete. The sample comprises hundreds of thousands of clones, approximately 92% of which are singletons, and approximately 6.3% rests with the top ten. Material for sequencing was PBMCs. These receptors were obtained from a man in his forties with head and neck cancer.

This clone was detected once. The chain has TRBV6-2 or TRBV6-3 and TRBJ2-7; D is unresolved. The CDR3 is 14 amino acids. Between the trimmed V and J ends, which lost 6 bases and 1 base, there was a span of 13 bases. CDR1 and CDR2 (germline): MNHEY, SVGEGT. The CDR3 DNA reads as TGTGCCAGCAGCTCCGCGGACCTTTCCTACGAGCAGTACTTC. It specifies CASSSADLSYEQYF.

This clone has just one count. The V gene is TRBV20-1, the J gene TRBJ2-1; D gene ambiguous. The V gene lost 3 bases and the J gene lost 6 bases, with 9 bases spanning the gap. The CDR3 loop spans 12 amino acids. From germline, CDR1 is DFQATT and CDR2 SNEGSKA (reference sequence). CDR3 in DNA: TGCAGTGCTAGTATTCGCTTCAATGAGCAGTTCTTC. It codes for CSASIRFNEQFF.

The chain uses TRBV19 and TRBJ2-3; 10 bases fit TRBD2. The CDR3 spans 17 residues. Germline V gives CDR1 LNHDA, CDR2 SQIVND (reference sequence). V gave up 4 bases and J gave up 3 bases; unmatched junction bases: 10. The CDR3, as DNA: TGTGCCAGTAGTAGAATACCTAGCGGGGGCAGGACAGATACGCAGTATTTT. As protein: CASSRIPSGGRTDTQYF. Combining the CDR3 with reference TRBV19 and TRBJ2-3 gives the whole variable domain DGGITQSPKYLFRKEGQNVTLSCEQNLNHDAMYWYRQDPGQGLRLIYYSQIVNDFQKGDIAEGYSVSREKKESFPLTVTSAQKNPTAFYLCASSRIPSGGRTDTQYFGPGTRLTVL.

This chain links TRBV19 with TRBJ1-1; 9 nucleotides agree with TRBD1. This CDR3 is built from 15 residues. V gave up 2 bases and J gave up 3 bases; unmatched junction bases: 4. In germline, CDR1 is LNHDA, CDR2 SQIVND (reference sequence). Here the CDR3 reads CASSISQGADTEAFF. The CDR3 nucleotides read TGTGCCAGTAGTATATCACAGGGGGCGGACACTGAAGCTTTCTTT.

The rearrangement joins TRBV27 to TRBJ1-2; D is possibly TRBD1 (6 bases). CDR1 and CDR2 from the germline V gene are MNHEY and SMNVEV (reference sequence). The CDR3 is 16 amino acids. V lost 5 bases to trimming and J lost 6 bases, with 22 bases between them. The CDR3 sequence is CASSLYGHRVQDGYTF. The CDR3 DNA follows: TGTGCCAGCAGTCTTTACGGGCACAGGGTTCAGGATGGCTACACCTTC.

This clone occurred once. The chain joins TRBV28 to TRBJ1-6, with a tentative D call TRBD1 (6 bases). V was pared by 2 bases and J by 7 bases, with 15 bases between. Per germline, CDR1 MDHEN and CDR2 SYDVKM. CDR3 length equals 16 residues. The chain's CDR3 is CASSLLGGEGNSPLHF. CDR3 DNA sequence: TGTGCCAGCAGTTTACTAGGGGGAGAGGGCAATTCACCCCTCCACTTT.

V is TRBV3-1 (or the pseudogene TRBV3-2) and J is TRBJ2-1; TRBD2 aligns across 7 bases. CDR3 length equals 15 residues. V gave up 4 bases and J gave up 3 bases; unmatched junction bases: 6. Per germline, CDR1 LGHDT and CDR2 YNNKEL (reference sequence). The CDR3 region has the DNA TGTGCCAGCAGCCCGTTGACTAGCAGCTACAATGAGCAGTTCTTC. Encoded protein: CASSPLTSSYNEQFF.

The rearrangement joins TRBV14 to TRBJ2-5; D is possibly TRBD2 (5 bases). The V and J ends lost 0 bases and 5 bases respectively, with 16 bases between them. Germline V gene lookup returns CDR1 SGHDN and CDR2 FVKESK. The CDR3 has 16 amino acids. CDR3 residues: CASSQEGLGVWETQYF. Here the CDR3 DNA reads TGTGCCAGCAGCCAAGAAGGACTGGGAGTTTGGGAGACCCAGTACTTC.